These T cell receptor beta chains were read from a single sample in a study of STAT5B mutations in CD4+ large granular lymphocyte leukemia. The assay was immunoSEQ multiplex PCR, and TCRdb's table has in-frame clones only and misses some. This table holds 25,000 to 35,000 clones, less than 75% found once. Sequencing was done on a sample of CD4+ T cells from blood buffy coats. Receptor source: a human donor in good health. Each CDR3 is given with its conserved first and last residue.

j_call v_call cdr3_aa
TRBJ1-2 TRBV6-5 CASRFLRANYGYTF
TRBJ1-3 TRBV7-8 CASSLPQWGGGNTIYF
TRBJ2-2 TRBV7-7 CASSRRDSDGELFF
TRBJ2-1 TRBV5-5 CASSIAGVQFF
TRBJ2-2 TRBV7-9 CASSWLANTGELFF
TRBJ1-2 TRBV4-2 CASSQDGAGKSNYGYTF
TRBJ2-2 TRBV7-6 CASSALAGVNTGELFF
TRBJ2-1 TRBV10-3 CAISEGTSLINEQFF
TRBJ1-2 TRBV18 CASSLNPQGNYGYTF
TRBJ2-2 TRBV9 CASSAPTGESTGELFF
TRBJ2-1 TRBV28 CASRQFGTSGGGIYNEQFF
TRBJ2-5 TRBV7-6 CASSLSKETQYF
TRBJ2-5 TRBV2 CASSVGGQYF
TRBJ1-1 TRBV7-9 CASSQNGVTEAFF
TRBJ2-7 TRBV11-2 CASSPGPEGQYF
TRBJ1-2 TRBV30 CAWREFGTGRDYGYTF
TRBJ1-2 TRBV18 CASSPDLTEGYTF
TRBJ2-7 TRBV6-1 CASSEAVQGPVYEQYF
TRBJ2-7 TRBV28 CASSLPGIDEQYF
TRBJ2-1 TRBV7-6 CASSLVDSAYNEQFF
TRBJ1-2 TRBV27 CASSLGTANYGYTF
TRBJ1-5 TRBV18 CASSPGHQPQHF
TRBJ2-5 TRBV15 CATSRPVKAQYF
TRBJ2-1 TRBV7-8 CASSLGGSYNEQFF
TRBJ2-7 TRBV6-5 CASSYSTGAEQYF
TRBJ2-7 TRBV9 CASRTGTFYEQYF
TRBJ2-3 TRBV19 CATRTAASTDTQYF
TRBJ2-2 TRBV9 CASGQGTGELFF
TRBJ1-2 TRBV27 CASSLSSGLNGYTF
TRBJ1-1 TRBV4-1 CASSPILRTGFTEAFF
TRBJ1-1 TRBV19 CASSTQEMNTEAFF
TRBJ1-4 TRBV6-4 CASSGGQGLSTNEKLFF
TRBJ2-5 TRBV19 CASSRLAGILETQYF
TRBJ1-2 TRBV5-6 CASSLDRGYGYTF
TRBJ2-5 TRBV9 CASSTHVRAETQYF
TRBJ1-2 TRBV7-3 CASSLHGNYGYTF